A single sample gave rise to the 12 T cell receptor beta chains below, sequenced in a study of cytomegalovirus exposure and HLA in healthy donors. PCR used 60 Vbeta primers and 13 Jbeta primers. The assay was immunoSEQ multiplex PCR, and TCRdb's table has in-frame clones only and misses some. Altogether about 110,000 clones are present, around 86% being singletons, with the ten largest covering about 6.9%. Specimen: PBMCs. The receptors here all came from a man between 25 and 39 years old in good health and CMV-seropositive.

In DNA, the CDR3 is TGTGCCTGGAGTGTACTTGGGAGATTAGCCAAAAACATTCAGTACTTC. Translated: CAWSVLGRLAKNIQYF. The chain recombines TRBV30 with TRBJ2-4; weak D call: TRBD2 (5 bases). The CDR3 sequence is 16 residues long. Trimming shortened V by 0 bases and J by 0 bases, and 12 bases separated the two germline ends. In germline, CDR1 is GTSNPN, CDR2 SVGIG (reference sequence).

This chain joins TRBV27 and TRBJ1-2; D remains unclear. This CDR3 has 14 residues. Germline V gene lookup returns CDR1 MNHEY and CDR2 SMNVEV (reference sequence). Trimming stripped 5 bases from V and 7 bases from J, with 17 bases between. The CDR3 reads CASSATLTGFGYTF. CDR3 in DNA: TGTGCCAGCAGTGCCACCCTGACGGGGTTTGGCTACACCTTC.

The chain combines TRBV21-1 with TRBJ1-1; the DNA was not used to check the table's D call, TRBD1. TRBV21-1 has pseudogene status. The CDR3 runs to 18 residues. CDR3 coding DNA: TGTGCCAGCAGCAAAGTTGGAGGCAGGGGGTCATTGAACACTGAAGCTTTCTTT. It codes for CASSKVGGRGSLNTEAFF.

The chain is built from TRBV30 and TRBJ2-4; the D gene is possibly TRBD2 (7 bases). The CDR3 extends over 13 amino acids. Trimming removed 5 bases from V and 4 bases from J, with 12 bases in between. The germline V gene has CDR1 GTSNPN and CDR2 SVGIG (reference sequence). CDR3 region: CAWERDTKNIQYF. The DNA of the CDR3 is TGTGCCTGGGAGCGGGACACGAAAAACATTCAGTACTTC.

This chain connects TRBV2 to TRBJ1-5; D may be TRBD1 (5 bases). CDR3 length equals 14 residues. The germline V and J ends were trimmed by 0 bases and 6 bases, with 9 bases remaining between them. Germline-derived CDR1 and CDR2 are SNHLY and FYNNEI. The CDR3 sequence is CASSEASRAQPQHF. The CDR3 nucleotides are TGTGCCAGCAGTGAAGCATCCAGGGCTCAGCCCCAGCATTTT. The entire variable domain, with the rest obtained from reference TRBV2 and TRBJ1-5, is as follows: EPEVTQTPSHQVTQMGQEVILRCVPISNHLYFYWYRQILGQKVEFLVSFYNNEISEKSEIFDDQFSVERPDGSNFTLKIRSTKLEDSAMYFCASSEASRAQPQHFGDGTRLSIL.

This clone appeared a single time. The chain is built from TRBV7-2 and TRBJ2-7; 10 bases line up with TRBD2. Per the germline V gene, CDR1 is SGHTA and CDR2 is FQGNSA. The CDR3 is 16 amino acids. Unmatched junction bases numbered 11, after V lost 6 bases and J lost 3 bases. The CDR3 loop reads CASSLAGANVFYEQYF. CDR3 in DNA: TGTGCCAGCAGTCTAGCGGGGGCCAACGTCTTCTACGAGCAGTACTTC.

DNA of the CDR3: TGTGCCAGCAGCCAAGATCCCTGGACAGGGAGGTCGAACACCGGGGAGCTGTTTTTT. Residues: CASSQDPWTGRSNTGELFF. The genes are TRBV4-2 and TRBJ2-2, with 8 nucleotides matching TRBD1. Germline V gives CDR1 LGHNA, CDR2 YNFKEQ. This CDR3 has 19 residues. After removal of 0 bases from V and 0 bases from J, the junction contained 9 bases not matched to a gene.

The CDR3 region is CAWSDSGNQPQHF. DNA for the CDR3: TGTGCCTGGAGTGATAGTGGCAATCAGCCCCAGCATTTT. The rearrangement joins TRBV30 to TRBJ1-5; no clear D. Between the trimmed V and J ends, which lost 1 base and 2 bases, there was a span of 6 bases. The CDR3 sequence is 13 residues long. Germline V gene lookup returns CDR1 GTSNPN and CDR2 SVGIG (reference sequence). Full variable domain (missing parts from reference TRBV30 and TRBJ1-5): SQTIHQWPATLVQPVGSPLSLECTVEGTSNPNLYWYRQAAGRGLQLLFYSVGIGQISSEVPQNLSASRPQDRQFILSSKKLLLSDSGFYLCAWSDSGNQPQHFGDGTRLSIL.

The genes are TRBV4-2 and TRBJ2-3; 8 nucleotides match TRBD1. Germline V CDR1 and CDR2: LGHNA, YNFKEQ. This CDR3 contains 18 residues. The junction had 10 bases not matched to a gene; V was cut back by 1 base and J by 1 base. The CDR3 is CASSQAQGAGPGTDTQYF. The CDR3 DNA is TGTGCCAGCAGCCAAGCGCAGGGGGCGGGGCCCGGCACAGATACGCAGTATTTT.

V is TRBV2 and J is TRBJ1-5; maybe TRBD1 (6 bases). Per the germline V gene, CDR1 is SNHLY and CDR2 is FYNNEI. The V end lost 2 bases, the J end lost 1 base, and 9 bases lay between the germline ends. The CDR3 runs 15 residues. The CDR3 sequence is CASSERGGSNQPQHF. The DNA for the CDR3 is TGTGCCAGCAGTGAAAGGGGGGGGAGCAATCAGCCCCAGCATTTT.

The CDR3 loop reads CASSLDGWPQHF. The DNA for the CDR3 is TGTGCCAGCAGCTTAGACGGGTGGCCCCAGCATTTT. The chain is built from TRBV7-2 and TRBJ1-5; D is undetermined. V was shortened by 1 base and J by 9 bases, with 7 bases between the two germline ends. Germline values: CDR1 SGHTA, CDR2 FQGNSA. The CDR3 has 12 residues.

The chain employs TRBV7-2 and TRBJ2-1; 8 nucleotides agree with TRBD2. J was trimmed by 0 bases and V by 2 bases; bases with no gene match: 0. The V gene's germline CDR1 is SGHTA and CDR2 FQGNSA. This CDR3 has 15 residues. For the CDR3, the DNA is TGTGCCAGCAGCTTAAGCGGGGGCTCCTACAATGAGCAGTTCTTC. Translating gives CASSLSGGSYNEQFF.